Each of the 6 T cell receptor beta chains below was sequenced from the same sample in a study of immune evolution from preneoplasia to lung adenocarcinoma. Generated by immunoSEQ multiplex PCR, the TCRdb table keeps only in-frame clones and is missing some. The table has several thousand clones, about 88% seen once; the top ten hold about 1.9%. The sequencing input was FFPE atypical adenomatous hyperplasia tissue from the lung. Indicated subset: atypical adenomatous hyperplasia (AAH), lung preneoplasia. The receptor set was obtained from a person aged 65-85 years with lung adenocarcinoma.

This chain links TRBV2 with TRBJ2-1; D not resolved. The length of the CDR3 is 15 residues. CDR1 SNHLY and CDR2 FYNNEI come from the germline V gene. The V gene lost 8 bases and the J gene lost 4 bases, with 18 bases spanning the gap. CDR3 amino acids: CASSLPKISYNEQFF. DNA of the CDR3: TGTGCCAGCTCTCTCCCCAAGATCAGTTACAATGAGCAGTTCTTC.

This clone was found a few times. This rearrangement joins TRBV18 to TRBJ1-3; TRBD1 might be the D (5 bases). With 4 bases removed from V and 2 bases from J, the gap between germline ends came to 15 bases. Germline assignment: CDR1 KGHSH and CDR2 LQKENI. This CDR3 has 16 residues. Here the CDR3 reads CASSQSGPATGNTIYF. In DNA form, the CDR3 reads TGTGCCAGCTCACAATCAGGGCCAGCTACTGGAAACACCATATATTTT. Full variable domain (rest looked up from reference TRBV18 and TRBJ1-3): NAGVMQNPRHLVRRRGQEARLRCSPMKGHSHVYWYRQLPEEGLKFMVYLQKENIIDESGMPKERFSAEFPKEGPSILRIQQVVRGDSAAYFCASSQSGPATGNTIYFGEGSWLTVV.

The rearrangement uses TRBV7-9 and TRBJ1-1; TRBD1 agrees at 9 bases. V gave up 3 bases and J gave up 3 bases; unmatched junction bases: 5. This CDR3 is built from 15 residues. Germline CDR1 and CDR2: SEHNR and FQNEAQ (reference sequence). CDR3 region: CASSFRTGVDTEAFF. CDR3 in DNA: TGTGCCAGCAGCTTCCGGACAGGGGTTGACACTGAAGCTTTCTTT.

The chain has TRBV7-9 and TRBJ1-5; possible D gene TRBD1, 6 bases. Between the trimmed V and J ends, which lost 5 bases and 3 bases, there was a span of 8 bases. The CDR3 consists of 13 residues. Germline V lookup: CDR1 SEHNR, CDR2 FQNEAQ (reference sequence). In nucleotides, the CDR3 is TGTGCCAGCAGCCAGGGGTTCAATCAGCCCCAGCATTTT. Translation: CASSQGFNQPQHF.

This clone was counted a few times. CDR3 sequence: CASRPGTSDTQYF. Written as DNA, the CDR3 is TGTGCCAGCAGACCAGGAACTTCAGATACGCAGTATTTT. The chain carries TRBV6-5 and TRBJ2-3; no clear D gene. Germline CDR1 reads MNHEY; CDR2 reads SVGAGI. This CDR3 region has 13 residues. V shed 6 bases and J shed 4 bases, with 11 bases lying between them.

This chain joins TRBV7-9 and TRBJ2-4; perhaps D is TRBD1 or TRBD2 (6 bases each). This CDR3 is 14 amino acids long. V shed 6 bases and J shed 7 bases, with 16 bases lying between them. From germline, CDR1 is SEHNR and CDR2 FQNEAQ (reference sequence). CDR3 DNA sequence: TGTGCCAGCAGTCGTATTGGAGGGGGTAACATTCAGTACTTC. It translates to CASSRIGGGNIQYF.